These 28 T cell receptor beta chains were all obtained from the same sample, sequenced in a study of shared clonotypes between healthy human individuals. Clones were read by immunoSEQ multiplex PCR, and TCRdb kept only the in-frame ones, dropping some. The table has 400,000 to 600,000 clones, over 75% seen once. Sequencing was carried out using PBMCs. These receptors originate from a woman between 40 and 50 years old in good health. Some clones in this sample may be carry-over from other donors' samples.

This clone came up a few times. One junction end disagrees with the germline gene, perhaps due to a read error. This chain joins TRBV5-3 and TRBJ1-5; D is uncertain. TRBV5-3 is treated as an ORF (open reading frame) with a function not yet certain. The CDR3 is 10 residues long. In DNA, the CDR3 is TGTGCCAGAAGCTTGGATCCGACCTGCTGG. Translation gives CARSLDPTCW.

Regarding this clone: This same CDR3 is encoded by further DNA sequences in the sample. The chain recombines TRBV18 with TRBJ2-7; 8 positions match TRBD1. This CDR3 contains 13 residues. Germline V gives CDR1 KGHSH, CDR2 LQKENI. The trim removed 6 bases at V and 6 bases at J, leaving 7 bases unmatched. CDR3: CASSPGTGGEQYF. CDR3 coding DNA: TGTGCCAGCTCTCCCGGTACAGGGGGCGAGCAGTACTTC.

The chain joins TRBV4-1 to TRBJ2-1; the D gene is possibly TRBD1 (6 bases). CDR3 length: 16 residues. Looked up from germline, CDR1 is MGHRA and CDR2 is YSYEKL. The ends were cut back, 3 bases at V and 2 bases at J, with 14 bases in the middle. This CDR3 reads CASSQLGRGPYNEQFF. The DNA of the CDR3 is TGCGCCAGCAGCCAGCTGGGCAGGGGCCCCTACAATGAGCAGTTCTTC.

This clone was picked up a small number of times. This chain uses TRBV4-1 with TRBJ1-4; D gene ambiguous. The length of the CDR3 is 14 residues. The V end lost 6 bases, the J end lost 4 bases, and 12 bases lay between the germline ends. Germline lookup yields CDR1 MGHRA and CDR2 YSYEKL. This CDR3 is CASSHGRSNEKLFF. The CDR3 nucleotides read TGCGCCAGCAGTCATGGACGGAGTAATGAAAAACTGTTTTTT.

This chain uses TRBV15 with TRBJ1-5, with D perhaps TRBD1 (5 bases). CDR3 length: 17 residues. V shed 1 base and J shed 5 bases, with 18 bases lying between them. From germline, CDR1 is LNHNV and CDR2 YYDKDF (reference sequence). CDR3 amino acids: CATSRGRRGRGDQPQHF. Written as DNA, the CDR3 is TGTGCCACCAGCAGAGGCCGTCGGGGAAGGGGCGATCAGCCCCAGCATTTT. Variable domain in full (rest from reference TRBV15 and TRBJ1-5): DAMVIQNPRYQVTQFGKPVTLSCSQTLNHNVMYWYQQKSSQAPKLLFHYYDKDFNNEADTPDNFQSRRPNTSFCFLDIRSPGLGDTAMYLCATSRGRRGRGDQPQHFGDGTRLSIL.

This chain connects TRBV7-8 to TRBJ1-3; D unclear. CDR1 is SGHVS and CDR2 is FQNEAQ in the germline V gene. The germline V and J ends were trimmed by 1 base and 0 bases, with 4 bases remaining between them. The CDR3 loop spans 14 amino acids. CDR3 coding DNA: TGTGCCAGCAGCTTAGTCGACTCTGGAAACACCATATATTTT. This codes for CASSLVDSGNTIYF.

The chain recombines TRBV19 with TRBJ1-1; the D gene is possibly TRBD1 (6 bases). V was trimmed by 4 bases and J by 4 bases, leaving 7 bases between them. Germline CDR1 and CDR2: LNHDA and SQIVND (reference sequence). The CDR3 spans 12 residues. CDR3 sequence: CASSTTGTEAFF. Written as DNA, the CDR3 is TGTGCCAGTAGTACGACAGGCACTGAAGCTTTCTTT.

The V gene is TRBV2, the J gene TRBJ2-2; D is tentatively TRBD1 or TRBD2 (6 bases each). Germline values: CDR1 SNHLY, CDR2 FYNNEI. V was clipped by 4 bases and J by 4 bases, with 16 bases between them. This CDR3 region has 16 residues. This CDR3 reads CASSGGLAKATGELFF. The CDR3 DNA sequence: TGTGCCAGCAGTGGGGGGCTAGCGAAGGCCACCGGGGAGCTGTTTTTT.

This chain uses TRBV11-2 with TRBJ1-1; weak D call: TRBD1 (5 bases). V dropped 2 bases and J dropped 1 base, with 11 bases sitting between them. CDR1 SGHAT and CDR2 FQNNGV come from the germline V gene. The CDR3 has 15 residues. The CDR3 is CASSLWGEANTEAFF. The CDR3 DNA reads TGTGCCAGCAGCTTATGGGGCGAGGCGAACACTGAAGCTTTCTTT.

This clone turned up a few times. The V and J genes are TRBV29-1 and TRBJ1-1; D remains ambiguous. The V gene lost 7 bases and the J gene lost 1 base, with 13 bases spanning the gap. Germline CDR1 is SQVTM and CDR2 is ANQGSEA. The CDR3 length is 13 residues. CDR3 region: CSASRSRNTEAFF. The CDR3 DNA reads TGCAGCGCCTCACGATCTCGGAACACTGAAGCTTTCTTT. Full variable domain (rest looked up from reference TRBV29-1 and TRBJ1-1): SAVISQKPSRDICQRGTSLTIQCQVDSQVTMMFWYRQQPGQSLTLIATANQGSEATYESGFVIDKFPISRPNLTFSTLTVSNMSPEDSSIYLCSASRSRNTEAFFGQGTRLTVV.

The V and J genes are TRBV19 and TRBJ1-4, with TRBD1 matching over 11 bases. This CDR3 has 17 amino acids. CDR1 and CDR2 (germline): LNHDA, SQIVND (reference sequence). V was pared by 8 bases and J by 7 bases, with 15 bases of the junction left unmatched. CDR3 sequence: CASGSRDRGSWGEKLFF. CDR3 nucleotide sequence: TGTGCCAGTGGATCCCGGGACAGGGGGTCCTGGGGTGAAAAACTGTTTTTT.

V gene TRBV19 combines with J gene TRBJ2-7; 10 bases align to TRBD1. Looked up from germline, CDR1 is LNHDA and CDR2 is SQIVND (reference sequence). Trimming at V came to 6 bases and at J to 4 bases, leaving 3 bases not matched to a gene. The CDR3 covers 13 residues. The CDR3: CASRGTGAYEQYF. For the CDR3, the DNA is TGTGCCAGTAGGGGGACAGGGGCGTACGAGCAGTACTTC.

The CDR3, as DNA: TGTGCCAGCAGCGTACAGGGAGGCTCTGGAAACACCATATATTTT. Translating it yields CASSVQGGSGNTIYF. This chain links TRBV7-6 with TRBJ1-3, with D perhaps TRBD1 (6 bases). The CDR3 length is 15 residues. The V end was cut by 5 bases, the J end by 0 bases, with 11 bases between. CDR1 and CDR2 from the germline V gene are SGHVS and FNYEAQ.

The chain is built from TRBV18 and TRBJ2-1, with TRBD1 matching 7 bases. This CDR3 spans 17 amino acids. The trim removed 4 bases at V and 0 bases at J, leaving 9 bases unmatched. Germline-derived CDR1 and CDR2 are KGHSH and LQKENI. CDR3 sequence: CASSHATGPSSYNEQFF. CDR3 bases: TGTGCCAGCTCACACGCGACAGGGCCAAGCTCCTACAATGAGCAGTTCTTC.

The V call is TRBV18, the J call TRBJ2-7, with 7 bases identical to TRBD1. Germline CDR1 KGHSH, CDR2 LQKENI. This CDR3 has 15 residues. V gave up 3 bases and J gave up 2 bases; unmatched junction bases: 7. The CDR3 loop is CASSPGTAKTYEQYF. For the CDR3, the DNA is TGTGCCAGCTCACCCGGGACAGCCAAAACCTACGAGCAGTACTTC.

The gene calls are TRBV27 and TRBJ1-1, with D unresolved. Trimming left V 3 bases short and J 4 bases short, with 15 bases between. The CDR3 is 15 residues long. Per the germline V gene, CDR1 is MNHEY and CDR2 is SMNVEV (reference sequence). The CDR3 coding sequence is TGTGCCAGCAGTTTCGGTTGGGGAAGCGGCACTGAAGCTTTCTTT. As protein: CASSFGWGSGTEAFF.

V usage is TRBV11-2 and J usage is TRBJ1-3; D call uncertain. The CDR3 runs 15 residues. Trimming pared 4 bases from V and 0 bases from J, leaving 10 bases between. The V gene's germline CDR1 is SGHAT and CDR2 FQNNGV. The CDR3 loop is CASSYRAISGNTIYF. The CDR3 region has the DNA TGTGCCAGCAGCTACCGGGCCATCTCTGGAAACACCATATATTTT.

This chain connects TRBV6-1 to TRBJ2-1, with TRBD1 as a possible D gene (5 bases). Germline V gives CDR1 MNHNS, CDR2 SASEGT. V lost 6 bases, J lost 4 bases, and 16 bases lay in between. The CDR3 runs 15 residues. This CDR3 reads CASSSSGASYNEQFF. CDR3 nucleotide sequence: TGTGCCAGCAGCTCCAGTGGGGCCTCTTACAATGAGCAGTTCTTC.

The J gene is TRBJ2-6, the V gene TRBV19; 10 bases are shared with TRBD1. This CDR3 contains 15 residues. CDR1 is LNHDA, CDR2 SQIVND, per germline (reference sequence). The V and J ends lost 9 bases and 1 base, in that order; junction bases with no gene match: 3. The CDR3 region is CASWTGGSGANVLTF. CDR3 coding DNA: TGTGCCAGCTGGACAGGGGGTTCTGGGGCCAACGTCCTGACTTTC.

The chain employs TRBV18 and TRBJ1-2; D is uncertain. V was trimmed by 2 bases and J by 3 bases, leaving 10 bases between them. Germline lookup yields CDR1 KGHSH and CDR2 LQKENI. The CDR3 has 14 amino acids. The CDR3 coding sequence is TGTGCCAGCTCACCAATCGAGTCTGACTATGGCTACACCTTC. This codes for CASSPIESDYGYTF.

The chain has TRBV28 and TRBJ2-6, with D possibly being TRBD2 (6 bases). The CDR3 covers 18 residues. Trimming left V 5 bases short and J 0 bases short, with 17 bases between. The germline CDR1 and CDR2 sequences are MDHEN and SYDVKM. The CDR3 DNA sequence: TGTGCCAGCAGTGATCTCAGCCGGGGGAGCTCTGGGGCCAACGTCCTGACTTTC. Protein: CASSDLSRGSSGANVLTF.

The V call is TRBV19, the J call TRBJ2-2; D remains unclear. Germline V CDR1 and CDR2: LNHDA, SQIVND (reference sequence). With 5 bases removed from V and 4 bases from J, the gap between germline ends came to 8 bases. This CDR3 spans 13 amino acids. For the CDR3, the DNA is TGTGCCAGTAGTCAGGAGACCACCGGGGAGCTGTTTTTT. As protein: CASSQETTGELFF.

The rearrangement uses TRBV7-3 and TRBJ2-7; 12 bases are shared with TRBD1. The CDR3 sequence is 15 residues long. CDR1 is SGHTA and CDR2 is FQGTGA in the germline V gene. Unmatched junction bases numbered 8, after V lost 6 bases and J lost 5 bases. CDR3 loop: CASRRTGTGGNEQYF. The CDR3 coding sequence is TGTGCCAGCAGGCGTACCGGGACAGGGGGCAACGAGCAGTACTTC. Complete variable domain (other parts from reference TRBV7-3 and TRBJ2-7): GAGVSQTPSNKVTEKGKYVELRCDPISGHTALYWYRQSLGQGPEFLIYFQGTGAADDSGLPNDRFFAVRPEGSVSTLKIQRTERGDSAVYLCASRRTGTGGNEQYFGPGTRLTVT.

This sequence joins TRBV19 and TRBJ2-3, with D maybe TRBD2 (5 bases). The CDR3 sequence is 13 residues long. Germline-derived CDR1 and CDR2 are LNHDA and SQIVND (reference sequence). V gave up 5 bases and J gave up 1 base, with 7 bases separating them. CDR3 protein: CASSAGRTDTQYF. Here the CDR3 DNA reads TGTGCCAGTAGTGCGGGCCGCACAGATACGCAGTATTTT.

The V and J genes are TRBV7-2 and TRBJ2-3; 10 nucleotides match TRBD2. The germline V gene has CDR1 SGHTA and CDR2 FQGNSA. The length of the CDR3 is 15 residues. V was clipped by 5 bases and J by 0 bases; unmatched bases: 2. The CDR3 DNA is TGTGCCAGCAGCAGTAGCGGGAGGAGCACAGATACGCAGTATTTT. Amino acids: CASSSSGRSTDTQYF.

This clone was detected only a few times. The DNA of the CDR3 is TGTGCCAGTAGTACCGCTTCGACAGGGGGCAAAGAAAAACTGTTTTTT. This codes for CASSTASTGGKEKLFF. V gene TRBV19 combines with J gene TRBJ1-4; TRBD1 matches at 10 bases. CDR1 LNHDA and CDR2 SQIVND come from the germline V gene (reference sequence). The CDR3 totals 16 residues. V shed 4 bases and J 8 bases; nucleotides not matched to a gene: 10.

The CDR3 DNA reads as TGTGCCAGCAGTTTGGACAGAGGGCAGGAAGAGACCCAGTACTTC. This encodes CASSLDRGQEETQYF. The rearrangement joins TRBV2 to TRBJ2-5, with a weak D call TRBD1 (6 bases). CDR1 SNHLY and CDR2 FYNNEI come from the germline V gene. Trimming stripped 5 bases from V and 3 bases from J, with 16 bases between. The CDR3 runs to 15 residues. The variable domain in full, completed from reference TRBV2 and TRBJ2-5, reads EPEVTQTPSHQVTQMGQEVILRCVPISNHLYFYWYRQILGQKVEFLVSFYNNEISEKSEIFDDQFSVERPDGSNFTLKIRSTKLEDSAMYFCASSLDRGQEETQYFGPGTRLLVL.

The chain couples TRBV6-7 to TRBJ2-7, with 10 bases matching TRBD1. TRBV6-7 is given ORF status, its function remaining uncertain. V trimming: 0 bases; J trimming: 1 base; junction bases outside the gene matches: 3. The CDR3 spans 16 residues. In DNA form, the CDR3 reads TGTGCCAGCAGTTACTCCCGGGACAGGGGTTCCTACGAGCAGTACTTC. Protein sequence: CASSYSRDRGSYEQYF.